The subject of this entry is one TCR beta chain. The CDR3 spans 17 residues. The source of the sample is a study of OX40 agonist ivuxolimab in advanced cancers. Overall study: A diagnosis of hepatocellular carcinoma, melanoma, renal cell or head and neck cancer was present in dose-escalation patients.

Repertoires were generated with immunoSEQ multiplex PCR, while TCRdb's copy carries only in-frame clones and drops some. This table has about 50,000 clones, around 79% appearing once. This TCR was recovered from an adult with an advanced solid tumor such as melanoma, head and neck, liver or kidney cancer. This chain links TRBV21-1 with TRBJ2-4; TRBD1 is the table's D call, not checked against the DNA. TRBV21-1 is described as a pseudogene. This specimen consisted of CD4+ or CD8+ T cells sorted from blood, obtained in a trial of the OX40 agonist ivuxolimab. The CDR3 DNA is TGTGCCAGCAGCAAAGTCCGGGACAGGGCGGCCAAAAACATTCAGTACTTC. Translated: CASSKVRDRAAKNIQYF.